The subject of this entry is one T cell receptor beta chain. Its antigen is not identified. Assay used: immunoSEQ multiplex PCR; TCRdb lists only in-frame clones, some missing. The sample consists of some 36,000 clones, 86% of them appearing once. This entry is derived from a study of T cells in localized non-small cell lung cancer. General study findings and limits: Density of T cells in blood, when higher, went with longer overall survival. A median of roughly 52 of the top 100 tumor clones appeared in adjacent lung, which was paired and uninvolved.

V dropped 1 base and J dropped 0 bases, with 9 bases sitting between them. This CDR3 contains 16 residues. CDR1 is SNHLY, CDR2 FYNNEI, per germline. The chain is built from TRBV2 and TRBJ2-2; maybe TRBD1 (5 bases). The material was peripheral blood mononuclear cells, obtained before any cancer treatment. The sequence came from a male donor older than 55 with stage II lung adenocarcinoma. The CDR3 loop is CASSEEGFSNTGELFF. The CDR3 region has the DNA TGTGCCAGCAGTGAAGAGGGGTTTTCGAACACCGGGGAGCTGTTTTTT.